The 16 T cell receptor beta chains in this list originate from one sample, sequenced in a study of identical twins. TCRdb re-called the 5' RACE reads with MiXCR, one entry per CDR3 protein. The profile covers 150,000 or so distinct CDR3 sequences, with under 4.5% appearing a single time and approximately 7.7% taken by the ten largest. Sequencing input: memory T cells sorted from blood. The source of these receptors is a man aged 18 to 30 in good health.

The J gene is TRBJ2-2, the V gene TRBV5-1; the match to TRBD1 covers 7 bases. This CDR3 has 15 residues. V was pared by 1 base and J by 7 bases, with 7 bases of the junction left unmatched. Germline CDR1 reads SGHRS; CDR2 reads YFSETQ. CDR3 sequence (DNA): TGCGCCAGCAGCTTGATGACAGGGAAGGGCGGGGAGCTGTTTTTT. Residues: CASSLMTGKGGELFF.

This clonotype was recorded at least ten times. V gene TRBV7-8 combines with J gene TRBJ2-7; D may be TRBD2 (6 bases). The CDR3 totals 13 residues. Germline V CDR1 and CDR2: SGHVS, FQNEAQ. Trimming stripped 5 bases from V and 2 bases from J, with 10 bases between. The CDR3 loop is CASSPRLAYEQYV. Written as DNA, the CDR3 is TGTGCCAGCAGCCCCCGACTAGCCTACGAGCAGTACGTC.

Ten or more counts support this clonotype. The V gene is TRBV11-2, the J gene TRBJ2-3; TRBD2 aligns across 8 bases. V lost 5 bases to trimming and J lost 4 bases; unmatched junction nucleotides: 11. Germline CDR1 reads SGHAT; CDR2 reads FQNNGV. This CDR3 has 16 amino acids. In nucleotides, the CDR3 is TGTGCCAGCAGCATAAGGGACTCCGGGGGGGCAGATACGCAGTATTTT. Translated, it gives CASSIRDSGGADTQYF.

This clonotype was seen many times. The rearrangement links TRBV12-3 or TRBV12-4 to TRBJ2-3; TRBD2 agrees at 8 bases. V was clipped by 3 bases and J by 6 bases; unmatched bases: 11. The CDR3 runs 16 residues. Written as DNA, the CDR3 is TGTGCCAGCAGTTTCGGTCCGGGAGGGCCAAGGGATACGCAGTATTTT. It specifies CASSFGPGGPRDTQYF.

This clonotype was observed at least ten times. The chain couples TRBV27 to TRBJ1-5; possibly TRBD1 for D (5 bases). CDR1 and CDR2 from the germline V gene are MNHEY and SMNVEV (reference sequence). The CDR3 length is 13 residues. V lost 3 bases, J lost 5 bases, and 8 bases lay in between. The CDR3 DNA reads TGTGCCAGCAGTTTCGGGGGAGATCAGCCCCAGCATTTT. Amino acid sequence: CASSFGGDQPQHF.

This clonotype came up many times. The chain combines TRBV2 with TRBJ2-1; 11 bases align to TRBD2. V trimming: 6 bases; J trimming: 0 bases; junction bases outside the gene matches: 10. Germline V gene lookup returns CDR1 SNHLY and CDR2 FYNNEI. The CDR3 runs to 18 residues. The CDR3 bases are TGTGCCAGCAGGCCGGGACTAGCGGCAAAAAGCTCCTACAATGAGCAGTTCTTC. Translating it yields CASRPGLAAKSSYNEQFF.

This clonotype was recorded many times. In DNA, the CDR3 is TGTGCCAGCAGTTCCGGGACAGGGCATGGCTACACCTTC. It codes for CASSSGTGHGYTF. The chain uses TRBV12-3 or TRBV12-4 and TRBJ1-2; 9 bases are shared with TRBD1. The ends lost 4 bases at V and 6 bases at J; junction bases unmatched: 3. This CDR3 has 13 residues.

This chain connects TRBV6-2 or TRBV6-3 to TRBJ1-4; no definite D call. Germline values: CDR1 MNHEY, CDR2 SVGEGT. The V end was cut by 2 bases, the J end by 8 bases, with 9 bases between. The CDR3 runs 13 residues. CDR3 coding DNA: TGTGCCAGCAGTTACGTGGTGCGGGAAAAACTGTTTTTT. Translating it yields CASSYVVREKLFF.

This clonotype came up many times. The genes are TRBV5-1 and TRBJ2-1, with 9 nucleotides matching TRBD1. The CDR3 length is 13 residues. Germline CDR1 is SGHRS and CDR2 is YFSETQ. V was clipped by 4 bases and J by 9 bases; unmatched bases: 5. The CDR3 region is CASSTGQGGEQFF. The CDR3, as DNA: TGCGCCAGCAGCACGGGACAGGGCGGTGAGCAGTTCTTC.

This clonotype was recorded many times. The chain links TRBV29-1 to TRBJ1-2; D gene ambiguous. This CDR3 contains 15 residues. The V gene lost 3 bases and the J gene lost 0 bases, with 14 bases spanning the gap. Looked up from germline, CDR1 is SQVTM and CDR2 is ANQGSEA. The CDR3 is CSVDTTKRSNYGYTF. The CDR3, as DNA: TGCAGCGTTGATACAACTAAGCGATCTAACTATGGCTACACCTTC.

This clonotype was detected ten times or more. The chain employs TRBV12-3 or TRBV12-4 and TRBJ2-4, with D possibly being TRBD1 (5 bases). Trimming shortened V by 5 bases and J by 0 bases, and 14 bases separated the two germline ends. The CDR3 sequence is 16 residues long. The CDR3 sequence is CASSPRQRLAKNIQYF. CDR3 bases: TGTGCCAGCAGTCCTCGACAGAGACTAGCCAAAAACATTCAGTACTTC.

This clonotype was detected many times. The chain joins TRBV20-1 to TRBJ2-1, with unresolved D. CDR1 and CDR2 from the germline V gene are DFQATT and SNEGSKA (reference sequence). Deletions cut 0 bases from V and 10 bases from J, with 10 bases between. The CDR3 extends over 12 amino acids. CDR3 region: CSARELRREQFF. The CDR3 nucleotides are TGCAGTGCTAGAGAGTTGCGCCGCGAGCAGTTCTTC.

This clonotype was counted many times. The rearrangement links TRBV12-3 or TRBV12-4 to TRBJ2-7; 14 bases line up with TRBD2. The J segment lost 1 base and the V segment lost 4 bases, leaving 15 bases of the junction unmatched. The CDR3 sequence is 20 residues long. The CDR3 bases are TGTGCCAGCAGTTATACCGGGACTAGCGGGAGAAAACCCCAATCCTACGAGCAGTACTTC. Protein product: CASSYTGTSGRKPQSYEQYF.

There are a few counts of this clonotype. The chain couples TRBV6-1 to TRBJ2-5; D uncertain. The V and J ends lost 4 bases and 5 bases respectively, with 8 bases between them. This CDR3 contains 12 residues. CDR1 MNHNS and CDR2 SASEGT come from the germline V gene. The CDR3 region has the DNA TGTGCCAGCAGTGCAGGCGGCGAGACCCAGTACTTC. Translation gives CASSAGGETQYF.

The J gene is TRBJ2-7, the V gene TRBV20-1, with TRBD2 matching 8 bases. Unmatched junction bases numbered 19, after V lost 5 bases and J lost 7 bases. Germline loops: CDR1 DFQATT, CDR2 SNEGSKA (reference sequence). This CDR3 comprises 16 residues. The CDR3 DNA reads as TGCAGTGCTGCTGGGACCAGCGGGAGAATAAACCGAGAGCAGTACTTC. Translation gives CSAAGTSGRINREQYF.

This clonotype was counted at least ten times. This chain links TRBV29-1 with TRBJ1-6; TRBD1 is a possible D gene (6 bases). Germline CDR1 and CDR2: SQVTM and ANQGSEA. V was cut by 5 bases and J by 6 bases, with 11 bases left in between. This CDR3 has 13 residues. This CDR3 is CSVSGGRNSPLHF. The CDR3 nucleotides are TGCAGCGTTAGTGGGGGGCGTAATTCACCCCTCCACTTT. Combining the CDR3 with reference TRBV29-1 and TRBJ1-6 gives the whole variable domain SAVISQKPSRDICQRGTSLTIQCQVDSQVTMMFWYRQQPGQSLTLIATANQGSEATYESGFVIDKFPISRPNLTFSTLTVSNMSPEDSSIYLCSVSGGRNSPLHFGNGTRLTVT.